The entry that follows covers one T cell receptor beta chain sequence. This sample is part of a study of blood T cell repertoires in COVID-19. Study background: Samples came from the United States, Italy and Spain, spanning acute and convalescent COVID-19. T cells, B-cell-depleted T cells, or PBMCs provided the cDNA or gDNA that served as material.

The CDR3 runs 13 residues. The V segment lost 4 bases and the J segment 5 bases; nucleotides outside the gene matches: 3. Per the original methods: Amplification of reference gene primers provided the estimated nucleated cell counts. Sequenced by immunoSEQ multiplex PCR; TCRdb stores in-frame clones only, minus some. For V, J and clone size, that table is used; D and trimming come from the DNA. The data show 65,000 to 70,000 clones, 79% seen once. The sequencing input was peripheral blood. The V and J genes are TRBV12-3 or TRBV12-4 and TRBJ2-5; 8 nucleotides agree with TRBD2. The TCR sequence derives from a man in his sixties with acute or convalescent COVID-19. The CDR3 here is CASSYPGGETQYF. The CDR3 nucleotides are TGTGCCAGCAGTTACCCGGGGGGGGAGACCCAGTACTTC.